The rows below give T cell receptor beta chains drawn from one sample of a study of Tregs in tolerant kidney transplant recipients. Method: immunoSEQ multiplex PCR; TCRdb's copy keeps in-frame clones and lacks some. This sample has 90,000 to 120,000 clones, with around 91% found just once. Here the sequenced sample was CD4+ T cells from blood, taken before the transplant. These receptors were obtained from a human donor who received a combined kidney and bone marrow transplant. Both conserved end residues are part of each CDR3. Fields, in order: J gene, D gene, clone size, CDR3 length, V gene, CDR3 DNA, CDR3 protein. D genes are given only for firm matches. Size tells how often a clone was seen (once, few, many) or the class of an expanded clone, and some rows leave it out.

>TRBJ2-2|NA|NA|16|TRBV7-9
TGTGCCAGCAGCCTTGTACCCTTAGTTGGCACCGGGGAGCTGTTTTTT
CASSLVPLVGTGELFF
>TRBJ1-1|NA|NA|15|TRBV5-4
TGTGCCAGCAGCCCCGAAATGGGGGCGGACACTGAAGCTTTCTTT
CASSPEMGADTEAFF
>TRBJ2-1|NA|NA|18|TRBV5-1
TGCGCCAGCAGCTTGGGGCGCGGGACCACCCACTACTACAATGAGCAGTTCTTC
CASSLGRGTTHYYNEQFF
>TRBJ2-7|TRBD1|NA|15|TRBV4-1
TGCGCCAGCTCCCCGCTCGGACAGGGGGCAAGGGAGCAGTACTTC
CASSPLGQGAREQYF
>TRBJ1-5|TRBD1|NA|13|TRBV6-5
TGTGCCAGCAGCATACAGGGGGGACAGCCCCAGCATTTT
CASSIQGGQPQHF
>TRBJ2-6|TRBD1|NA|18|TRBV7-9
TGTGCCAGCAGCCCAGGGGGACAGCTCCACTCTGGGGCCAACGTCCTGACTTTC
CASSPGGQLHSGANVLTF
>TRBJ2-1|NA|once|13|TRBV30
TGTGCCTGGGCCCCCAGCTCCTACAATGAGCAGTTCTTC
CAWAPSSYNEQFF
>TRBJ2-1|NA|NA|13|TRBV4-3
TGCGCCAGCAGCCAAGATAAGGGGAATGAGCAGTTCTTC
CASSQDKGNEQFF
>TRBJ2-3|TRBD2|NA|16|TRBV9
TGTGCCAGCACTAAAGGGACTAGCTCTAGCACAGATACGCAGTATTTT
CASTKGTSSSTDTQYF
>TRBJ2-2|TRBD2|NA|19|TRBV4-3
TGCGCCAGCAGCCAAGTTAAGGGACTAGCGGGAGCGCGGGGCGGGGAGCTGTTTTTT
CASSQVKGLAGARGGELFF
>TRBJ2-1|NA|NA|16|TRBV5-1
TGCGCCAGCAGCTATGAGAGGTCGGCCGAAGACAATGAGCAGTTCTTC
CASSYERSAEDNEQFF
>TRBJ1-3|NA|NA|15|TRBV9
TGTGCCAGCAGCGTGAAGCCAGGGTCTGGAAACACCATATATTTT
CASSVKPGSGNTIYF
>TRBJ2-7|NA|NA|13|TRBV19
TGTGCCAGTAGTATAGACAGCTCCTACGAGCAGTACTTC
CASSIDSSYEQYF
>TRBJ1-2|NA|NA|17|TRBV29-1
TGCAGCGTTGGGAGAGTAGGTGGGGGCGCATCTAACTATGGCTACACCTTC
CSVGRVGGGASNYGYTF
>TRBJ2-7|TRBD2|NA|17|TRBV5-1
TGCGCCAGCAGCCCGGGTTCGGGGGGGCTTTTCGCCTACGAGCAGTACTTC
CASSPGSGGLFAYEQYF
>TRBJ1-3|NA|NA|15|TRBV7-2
TGTGCCAGCAGCTTACTTGGCCCCTCTGGAAACACCATATATTTT
CASSLLGPSGNTIYF
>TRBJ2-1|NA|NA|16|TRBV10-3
TGTGCCATCAGTGAGTCAAACTCCGGTTCCTACAATGAGCAGTTCTTC
CAISESNSGSYNEQFF
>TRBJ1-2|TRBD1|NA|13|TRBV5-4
TGTGCCAGCAGCTTGCAGGGGGCGGGGGGCTACACCTTC
CASSLQGAGGYTF
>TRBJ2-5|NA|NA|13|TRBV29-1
TGCAGCGTTGAACCCGGTCCCCAAGAGACCCAGTACTTC
CSVEPGPQETQYF
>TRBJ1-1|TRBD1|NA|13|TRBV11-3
TGTGCCAGCAGCTTAGCCGGACAGGTTGAAGCTTTCTTT
CASSLAGQVEAFF
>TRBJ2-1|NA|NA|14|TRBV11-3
TGTGCCAGCAGCTTAGGAGCCTCCTACAATGAGCAGTTCTTC
CASSLGASYNEQFF
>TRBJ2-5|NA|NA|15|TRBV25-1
TGTGCCAGCAGTGAATCAGGAACGGGCGGGGAGACCCAGTACTTC
CASSESGTGGETQYF
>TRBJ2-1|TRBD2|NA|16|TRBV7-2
TGTGCCAGCAGCTTAGGTAGGACTAGCGGCTACAATGAGCAGTTCTTC
CASSLGRTSGYNEQFF
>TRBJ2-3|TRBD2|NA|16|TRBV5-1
TGCGCCAGCACGCCCGGGAATAGCGGGAGATCGGATACGCAGTATTTT
CASTPGNSGRSDTQYF
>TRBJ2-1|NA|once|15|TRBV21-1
TGTGCCAGCAGCCTTACTAGCGGGGGGTACAATGAGCAGTTCTTC
CASSLTSGGYNEQFF
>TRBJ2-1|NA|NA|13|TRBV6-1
TGTGCCAGCAGTGAATACGCAAAGGGGCCCCAGTTCTTC
CASSEYAKGPQFF
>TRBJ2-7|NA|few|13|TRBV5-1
TGCGCCAGCAGCTTCGGGGGTGGAGGCGAGCAGTACTTC
CASSFGGGGEQYF
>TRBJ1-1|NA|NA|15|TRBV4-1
TGCGCCAGCAGCCATCCTGTCCGGGGGGACACTGAAGCTTTCTTT
CASSHPVRGDTEAFF
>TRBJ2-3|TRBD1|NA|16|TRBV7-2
TGTGCCAGCAGCTTACTCGGGACAGGGGGGGCAGATACGCAGTATTTT
CASSLLGTGGADTQYF
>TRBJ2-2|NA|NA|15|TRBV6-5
TGTGCCAGTTGGGCCCCCGGAGGGAACACCGGGGAGCTGTTTTTT
CASWAPGGNTGELFF
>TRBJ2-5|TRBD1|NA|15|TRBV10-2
TGCGCCAGCAGACGCACCGGGACAGGCCAAGAGACCCAGTACTTC
CASRRTGTGQETQYF
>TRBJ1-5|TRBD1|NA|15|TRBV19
TGTGCCAGTAGTCAGGGGACAGGGGGCGGTCAGCCCCAGCATTTT
CASSQGTGGGQPQHF
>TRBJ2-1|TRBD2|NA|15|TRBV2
TGTGCCAGCTACGACCTGGGACTAGGGGGTAATGAGCAGTTCTTC
CASYDLGLGGNEQFF
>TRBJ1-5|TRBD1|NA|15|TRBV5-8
TGTGCCAGCAGCCCGGGGACAGGAGACAATCAGCCCCAGCATTTT
CASSPGTGDNQPQHF
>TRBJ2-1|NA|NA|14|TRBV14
TGTGCCAGCAGCCCGGGACTCCCTTACAATGAGCAGTTCTTC
CASSPGLPYNEQFF
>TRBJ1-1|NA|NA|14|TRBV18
TGTGCCAGCTCACCGGGAGTGCCGAACACTGAAGCTTTCTTT
CASSPGVPNTEAFF
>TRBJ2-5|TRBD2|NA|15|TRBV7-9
TGTGCCAGCAGCCCCGTTCGGGGGGACCAAGAGACCCAGTACTTC
CASSPVRGDQETQYF
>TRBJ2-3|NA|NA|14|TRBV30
TGTGCCTGGAGCCCTCTGGACAGCGCAGATACGCAGTATTTT
CAWSPLDSADTQYF
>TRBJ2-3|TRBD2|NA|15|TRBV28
TGTGCCAGCAGGAAAGACAGGGTGACTAGCGGACCGCAGTATTTT
CASRKDRVTSGPQYF
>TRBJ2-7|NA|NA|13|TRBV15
TGTGCCACCAGCAGAGACGGCTCCTACGAGCAGTACTTC
CATSRDGSYEQYF
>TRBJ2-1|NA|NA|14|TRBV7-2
TGTGCCAGCAGCCGGGACTTAATCTACAATGAGCAGTTCTTC
CASSRDLIYNEQFF
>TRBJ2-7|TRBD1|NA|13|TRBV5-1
TGCGCCAGCAGCTTAAGGACAGGGGAAGAGCAGTACTTC
CASSLRTGEEQYF
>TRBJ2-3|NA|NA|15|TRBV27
TGTGCCAGCAGTCCCCCGGCGGGAAGCACAGATACGCAGTATTTT
CASSPPAGSTDTQYF
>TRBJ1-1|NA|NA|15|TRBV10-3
TGTGCCATCAGTGACGTGGGGGCGAAAGACACTGAAGCTTTCTTT
CAISDVGAKDTEAFF
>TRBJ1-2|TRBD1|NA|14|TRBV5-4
TGTGCCAGCAGCTTGAGGACAGGCTTCTATGGCTACACCTTC
CASSLRTGFYGYTF
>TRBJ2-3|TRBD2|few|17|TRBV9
TGTGCCAGCAGCGTAGGTCTAGCGGGGGTTTCCGAGGATACGCAGTATTTT
CASSVGLAGVSEDTQYF
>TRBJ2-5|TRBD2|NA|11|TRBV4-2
TGTGCCACGGGGGGGCAAGAGACCCAGTACTTC
CATGGQETQYF
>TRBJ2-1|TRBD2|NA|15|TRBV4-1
TGCGCCAGCCGCCAACCTAGCGGGAGAGGGAATGAGCAGTTCTTC
CASRQPSGRGNEQFF
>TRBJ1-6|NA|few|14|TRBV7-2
TGTGCCAGCAGCCACCCCCTGGGCACCTCACCCCTCCACTTT
CASSHPLGTSPLHF
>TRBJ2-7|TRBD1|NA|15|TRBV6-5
TGTGCCAGCAGAAACCCGGGACAGAGCTCCTACGAGCAGTACTTC
CASRNPGQSSYEQYF
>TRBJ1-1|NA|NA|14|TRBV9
TGTGCCAGCAGCGTACTGCAGGGAAAGGCTGAAGCTTTCTTT
CASSVLQGKAEAFF
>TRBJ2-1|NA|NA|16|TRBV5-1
TGCGCCAGCAGCCTTGGGGGGGCTGTCTCCTACAATGAGCAGTTCTTC
CASSLGGAVSYNEQFF
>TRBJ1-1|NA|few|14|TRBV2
TGTGCCAGCAGGGCCGCCCAGGGGCCCACTGAAGCTTTCTTT
CASRAAQGPTEAFF
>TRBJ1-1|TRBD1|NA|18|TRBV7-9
TGTGCCAGCAGCTTACCTTTATCCCGGGACAGGGTGAGGACTGAAGCTTTCTTT
CASSLPLSRDRVRTEAFF
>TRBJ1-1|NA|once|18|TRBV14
TGTGCCAGCAGCCAAGAATCACGGGCAGGGTGGGTGAACACTGAAGCTTTCTTT
CASSQESRAGWVNTEAFF
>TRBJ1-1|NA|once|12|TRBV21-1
TGTGCCAGCACCGGGGGGAACACTGAAGCTTTCTTT
CASTGGNTEAFF
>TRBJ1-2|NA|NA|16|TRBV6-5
TGTGCCAGCAGTTACTCGGTTCTGATGTCCAGCTATGGCTACACCTTC
CASSYSVLMSSYGYTF
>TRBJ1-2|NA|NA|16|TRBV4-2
TGTGCCAGCAGCCAAGATTGGAATCCGGGGGGATATGGCTACACCTTC
CASSQDWNPGGYGYTF